The source of this T cell receptor beta chain is a study of response to subunit inactivated influenza vaccine. TCRdb re-analysed the RT-PCR reads in MiXCR, keeping a single row per CDR3 protein. Here the sample spans almost 600,000 distinct CDR3 sequences, about 15% being singletons. The CDR3 is 15 residues long. V lost 4 bases to trimming and J lost 0 bases, with 12 bases between them. Germline V gene sequence: CDR1 LNHDA, CDR2 SQIVND (reference sequence). This sequence originates from a man aged 45 to 65 who received an inactivated influenza vaccine. The rearrangement joins TRBV19 to TRBJ1-1, with D possibly matching TRBD1 (6 bases). The specimen comprised PBMCs from blood, sampled approximately 12 days after vaccination. The CDR3 spells CASSTQGKMNTEAFF. CDR3 in DNA: TGTGCCAGTAGTACACAGGGAAAAATGAACACTGAAGCTTTCTTT.